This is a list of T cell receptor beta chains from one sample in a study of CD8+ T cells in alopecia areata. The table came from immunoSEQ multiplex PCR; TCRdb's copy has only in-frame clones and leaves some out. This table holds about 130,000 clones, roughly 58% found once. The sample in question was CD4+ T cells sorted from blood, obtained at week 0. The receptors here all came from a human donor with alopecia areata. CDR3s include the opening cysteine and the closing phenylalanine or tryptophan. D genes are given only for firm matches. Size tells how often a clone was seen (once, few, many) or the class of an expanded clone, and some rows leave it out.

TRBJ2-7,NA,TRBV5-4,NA,CASSSTVADEQYF,TGTGCCAGCAGCTCCACGGTAGCTGACGAGCAGTACTTC
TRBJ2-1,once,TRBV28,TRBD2,CASTRWGGNEQFF,TGTGCCAGCACACGATGGGGGGGCAATGAGCAGTTCTTC
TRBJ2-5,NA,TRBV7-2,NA,CASSLVLNQETQYF,TGTGCCAGCAGCTTAGTTTTAAACCAAGAGACCCAGTACTTC
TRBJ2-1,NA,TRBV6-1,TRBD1,CASSVRDRALDEQFF,TGTGCCAGCAGTGTCCGGGACAGGGCCCTCGATGAGCAGTTCTTC
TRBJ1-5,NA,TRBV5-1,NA,CASSLGPFNNQPQHF,TGCGCCAGCAGCTTGGGACCGTTTAACAATCAGCCCCAGCATTTT
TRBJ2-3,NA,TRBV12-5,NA,CASGSTDTQYF,TGTGCTAGTGGGTCAACAGATACGCAGTATTTT
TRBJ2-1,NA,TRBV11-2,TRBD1,CASSLEAGGEGEQFF,TGTGCCAGCAGCTTAGAGGCAGGGGGCGAGGGTGAGCAGTTCTTC
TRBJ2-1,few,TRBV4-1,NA,CASSQGLEPYNEQFF,TGCGCCAGCAGCCAAGGACTAGAGCCCTACAATGAGCAGTTCTTC
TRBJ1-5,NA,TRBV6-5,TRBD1,CASRRQGNQPQHF,TGTGCCAGCAGACGACAGGGAAATCAGCCCCAGCATTTT
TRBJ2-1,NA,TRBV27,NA,CASSLRGSPYNEQFF,TGTGCCAGCAGTTTACGGGGGTCGCCCTACAATGAGCAGTTCTTC
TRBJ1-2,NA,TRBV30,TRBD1,CAWSHPGQSYGYTF,TGTGCCTGGAGTCACCCGGGACAGAGTTATGGCTACACCTTC
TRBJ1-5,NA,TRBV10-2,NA,CASSGVAGNQPQHF,TGCGCCAGCAGTGGGGTTGCCGGCAATCAGCCCCAGCATTTT
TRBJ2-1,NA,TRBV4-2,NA,CASSQATKQGQQFF,TGTGCCAGCAGCCAAGCAACCAAACAGGGCCAGCAGTTCTTC
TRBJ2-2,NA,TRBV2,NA,CASSETEAGELFF,TGTGCCAGCAGTGAAACGGAAGCCGGGGAGCTGTTTTTT
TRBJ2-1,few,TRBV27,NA,CASSLAQGSYNEQFF,TGTGCCAGCAGCCTCGCCCAGGGCTCCTACAATGAGCAGTTCTTC
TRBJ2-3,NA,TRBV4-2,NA,CASSQGLGTSTDTQYF,TGTGCCAGCAGCCAAGGGCTGGGGACCAGCACAGATACGCAGTATTTT
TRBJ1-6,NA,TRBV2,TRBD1,CASRLDRVNSPLHF,TGTGCCAGCAGACTCGACAGGGTCAATTCACCCCTCCACTTT
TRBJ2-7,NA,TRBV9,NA,CASSAHNGEQYF,TGTGCCAGCAGCGCCCACAATGGCGAGCAGTACTTC
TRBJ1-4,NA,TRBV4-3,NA,CASSQVSGLLFF,TGCGCCAGCAGCCAAGTATCCGGACTACTGTTTTTT
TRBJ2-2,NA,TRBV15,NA,CATSRSHGGELFF,TGTGCCACCAGCAGATCCCACGGCGGGGAGCTGTTTTTT
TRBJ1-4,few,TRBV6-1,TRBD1,CASSEFDRVIGNEKLFF,TGTGCCAGCAGTGAATTCGACAGGGTGATTGGGAATGAAAAACTGTTTTTT
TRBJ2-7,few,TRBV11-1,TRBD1,CASSRDRYEQYF,TGTGCCAGCAGCCGGGACAGGTACGAGCAGTACTTC
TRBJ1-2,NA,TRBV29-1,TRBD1,CSAGGGTGGSGYGYTF,TGCAGCGCCGGAGGGGGGACAGGGGGCTCTGGCTATGGCTACACCTTC
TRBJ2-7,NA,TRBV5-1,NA,CASSLGEAPYEQYF,TGCGCCAGCAGCTTGGGTGAGGCCCCCTACGAGCAGTACTTC
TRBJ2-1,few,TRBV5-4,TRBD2,CASSFRLAAYNEQFF,TGTGCCAGCAGCTTTAGACTAGCGGCCTACAATGAGCAGTTCTTC
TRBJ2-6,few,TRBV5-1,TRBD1,CASSSDRVSGANVLTF,TGCGCCAGCAGCTCAGACAGGGTCTCTGGGGCCAACGTCCTGACTTTC
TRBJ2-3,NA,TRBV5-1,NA,CASSGSLADGTQYF,TGCGCCAGCAGTGGCAGTCTGGCGGATGGAACGCAGTATTTT
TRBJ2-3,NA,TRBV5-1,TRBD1,CASTRTGATDTQYF,TGCGCCAGCACCCGGACAGGGGCCACAGATACGCAGTATTTT
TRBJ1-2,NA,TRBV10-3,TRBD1,CAISLRTGDGSGYGYTF,TGTGCCATCAGTTTGCGGACAGGCGATGGGTCGGGCTATGGCTACACCTTC
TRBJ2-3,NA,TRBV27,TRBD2,CASSLRRTSVYTDTQYF,TGTGCCAGCAGTTTAAGAAGGACTAGCGTATACACAGATACGCAGTATTTT
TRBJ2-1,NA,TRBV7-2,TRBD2,CASSWRGSYNEQFF,TGTGCCAGCAGCTGGCGGGGGTCCTACAATGAGCAGTTCTTC
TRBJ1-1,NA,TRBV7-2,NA,CASSSGTLNTEAFF,TGTGCCAGCAGCTCGGGGACCTTAAACACTGAAGCTTTCTTT
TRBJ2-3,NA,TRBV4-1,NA,CASSSSPGEDTQYF,TGCGCCAGCAGCTCAAGCCCCGGGGAAGATACGCAGTATTTT
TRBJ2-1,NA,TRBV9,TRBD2,CASSSLAGGSYNEQFF,TGTGCCAGCAGCTCGCTAGCGGGAGGGTCCTACAATGAGCAGTTCTTC
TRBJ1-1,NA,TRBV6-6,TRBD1,CASRRQGENTEAFF,TGTGCCAGCAGGCGACAGGGAGAGAACACTGAAGCTTTCTTT
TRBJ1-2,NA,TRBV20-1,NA,CSASDLLGYTF,TGCAGTGCCTCGGACCTCCTTGGCTACACCTTC
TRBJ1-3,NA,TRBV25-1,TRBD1,CASSEITGATGNTIYF,TGTGCCAGCAGTGAAATCACAGGGGCTACTGGAAACACCATATATTTT
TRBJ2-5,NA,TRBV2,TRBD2,CASSEKTSGGLIQETQYF,TGTGCCAGCAGTGAGAAGACTAGCGGGGGGCTGATCCAAGAGACCCAGTACTTC
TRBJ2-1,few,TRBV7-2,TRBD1,CASSRDRDDEQFF,TGTGCCAGCAGCCGGGACAGGGACGATGAGCAGTTCTTC
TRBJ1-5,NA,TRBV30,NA,CAVGNQPQHF,TGTGCCGTAGGCAATCAGCCCCAGCATTTT
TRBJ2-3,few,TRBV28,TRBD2,CASSDLAGVNTDTQYF,TGTGCCAGCAGTGACCTAGCGGGAGTCAACACAGATACGCAGTATTTT
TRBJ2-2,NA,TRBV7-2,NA,CASSLDSRLTGELFF,TGTGCCAGCAGCTTAGATTCTCGGTTGACCGGGGAGCTGTTTTTT
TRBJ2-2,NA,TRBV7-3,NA,CASSPHGPRTGELFF,TGTGCCAGCAGCCCCCACGGGCCCCGGACCGGGGAGCTGTTTTTT
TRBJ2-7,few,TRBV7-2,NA,CASSLIQGSQGEQYF,TGTGCCAGCAGCTTAATTCAGGGATCCCAGGGGGAGCAGTACTTC
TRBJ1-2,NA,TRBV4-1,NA,CASSQAGMTRYGYTF,TGCGCCAGCAGCCAAGCGGGGATGACTCGCTATGGCTACACCTTC
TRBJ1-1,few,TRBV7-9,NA,CASSPSAMNTEAFF,TGTGCCAGCAGCCCCTCGGCAATGAACACTGAAGCTTTCTTT
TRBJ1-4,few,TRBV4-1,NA,CASSQEGGREKLFF,TGCGCCAGCAGCCAAGAGGGGGGCAGGGAAAAACTGTTTTTT
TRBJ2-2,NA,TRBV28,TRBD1,CASSLAGQGHTGELFF,TGTGCCAGCAGTTTAGCGGGACAGGGTCACACCGGGGAGCTGTTTTTT
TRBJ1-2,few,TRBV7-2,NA,CASSSQVSGGYTF,TGTGCCAGCAGCTCACAGGTCTCGGGTGGCTACACCTTC
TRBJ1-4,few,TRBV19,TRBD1,CAVKDRVDEKLFF,TGTGCCGTAAAGGACAGGGTGGACGAAAAACTGTTTTTT
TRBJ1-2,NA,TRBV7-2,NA,CASSLAQGGYGYTF,TGTGCCAGCAGCTTAGCCCAGGGAGGCTATGGCTACACCTTC
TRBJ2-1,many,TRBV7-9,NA,CASSIYGANNEQFF,TGTGCCAGCAGCATTTACGGGGCCAACAATGAGCAGTTCTTC